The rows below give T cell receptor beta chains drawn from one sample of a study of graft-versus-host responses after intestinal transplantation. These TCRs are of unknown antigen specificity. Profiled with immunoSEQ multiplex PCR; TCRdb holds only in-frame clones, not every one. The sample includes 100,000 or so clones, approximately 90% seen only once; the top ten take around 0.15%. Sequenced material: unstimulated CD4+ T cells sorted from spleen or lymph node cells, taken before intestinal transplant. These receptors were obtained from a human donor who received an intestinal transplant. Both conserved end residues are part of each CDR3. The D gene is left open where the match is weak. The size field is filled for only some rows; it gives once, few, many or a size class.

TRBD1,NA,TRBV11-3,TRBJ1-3,CASSLVVPGQFFSGNTIYF,TGTGCCAGCAGCTTAGTTGTTCCGGGACAGTTCTTCTCTGGAAACACCATATATTTT
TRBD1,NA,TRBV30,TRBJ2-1,CAWSAGIGQGSNEQFF,TGTGCCTGGAGTGCTGGAATAGGACAGGGAAGCAATGAGCAGTTCTTC
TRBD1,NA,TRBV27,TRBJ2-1,CASSLTGYNEQFF,TGTGCCAGCAGTTTGACAGGGTACAATGAGCAGTTCTTC
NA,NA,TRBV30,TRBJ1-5,CAWSVLGRQQPQHF,TGTGCCTGGAGTGTACTGGGGCGTCAGCAGCCCCAGCATTTT
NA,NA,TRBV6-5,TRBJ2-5,CASSYGAGYQETQYF,TGTGCCAGCAGTTACGGGGCAGGGTACCAAGAGACCCAGTACTTC
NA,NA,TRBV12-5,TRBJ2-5,CASGFSQGETQYF,TGTGCTAGTGGTTTCTCACAGGGAGAGACCCAGTACTTC
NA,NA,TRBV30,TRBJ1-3,CAWSRTAGGNTIYF,TGTGCCTGGAGCCGGACTGCGGGGGGAAACACCATATATTTT
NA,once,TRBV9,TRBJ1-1,CASSTQDSRGTEAFF,TGTGCCAGCAGCACTCAGGACAGCCGGGGCACTGAAGCTTTCTTT
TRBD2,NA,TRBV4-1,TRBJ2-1,CASSQPLAGPEQFF,TGCGCCAGCAGCCAACCGCTAGCGGGCCCAGAGCAGTTCTTC
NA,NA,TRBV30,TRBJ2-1,CAWSRGRISSYNEQFF,TGTGCCTGGAGTAGGGGCCGGATTAGCTCCTACAATGAGCAGTTCTTC
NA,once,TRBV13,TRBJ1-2,CASSLAGSLGYTF,TGTGCCAGCAGCTTAGCGGGGTCCCTTGGCTACACCTTC
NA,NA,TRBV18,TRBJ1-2,CASSPQPGGYTF,TGTGCCAGCTCACCTCAACCGGGTGGCTACACCTTC
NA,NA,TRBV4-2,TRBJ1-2,CASSAGVREGYTF,TGTGCCAGCAGCGCAGGGGTCCGGGAAGGCTACACCTTC
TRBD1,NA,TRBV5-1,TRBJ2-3,CASSLGQGADTQYF,TGCGCCAGCAGCTTGGGACAGGGTGCAGATACGCAGTATTTT
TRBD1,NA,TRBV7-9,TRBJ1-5,CASSLVRDRDLGPQHF,TGTGCCAGCAGCTTAGTGAGGGACAGGGACCTAGGGCCCCAGCATTTT
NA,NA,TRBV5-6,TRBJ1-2,CASSLILKGSTNYGYTF,TGTGCCAGCAGCTTGATATTAAAAGGGAGTACTAACTATGGCTACACCTTC
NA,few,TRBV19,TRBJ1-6,CASSIWRKDSPLHF,TGTGCCAGTAGTATTTGGAGGAAGGATTCACCCCTCCACTTT
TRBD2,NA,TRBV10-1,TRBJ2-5,CASSATSVDQETQYF,TGCGCCAGCAGTGCCACTAGCGTCGACCAAGAGACCCAGTACTTC
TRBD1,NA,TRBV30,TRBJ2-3,CAWNDRAPDTQYF,TGTGCCTGGAATGACAGGGCCCCAGATACGCAGTATTTT
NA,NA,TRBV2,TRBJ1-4,CASKRGNEKLFF,TGTGCCAGCAAAAGGGGAAATGAAAAACTGTTTTTT
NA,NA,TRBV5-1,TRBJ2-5,CASSLVGEGETQYF,TGCGCCAGCAGCTTGGTGGGCGAGGGAGAGACCCAGTACTTC
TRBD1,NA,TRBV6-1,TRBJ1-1,CASRTTGFRSAFF,TGTGCCAGCAGAACGACAGGGTTTCGTTCGGCTTTCTTT
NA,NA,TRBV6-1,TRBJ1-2,CASSEFGRVNYGYTF,TGTGCCAGCAGTGAATTCGGCAGGGTTAACTATGGCTACACCTTC
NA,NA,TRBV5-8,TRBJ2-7,CASSLDRVYEQYF,TGTGCCAGCAGCTTGGACAGGGTCTACGAGCAGTACTTC
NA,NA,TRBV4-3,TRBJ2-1,CASRGYHLEGNEQFF,TGCGCCAGCAGAGGCTACCACCTTGAGGGCAATGAGCAGTTCTTC
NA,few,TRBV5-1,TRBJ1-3,CASSLEGQRNTIYF,TGCGCCAGCAGCTTGGAGGGGCAGCGAAACACCATATATTTT
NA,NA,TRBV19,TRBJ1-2,CASSITPTVNYGYTF,TGTGCCAGTAGTATAACCCCGACAGTCAACTATGGCTACACCTTC
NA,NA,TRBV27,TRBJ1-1,CASKGNSRNTEAFF,TGTGCCAGCAAAGGAAACAGCAGGAACACTGAAGCTTTCTTT
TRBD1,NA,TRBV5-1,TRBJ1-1,CASSQWTGLVGTEAFF,TGCGCCAGCAGCCAATGGACAGGCTTAGTTGGCACTGAAGCTTTCTTT
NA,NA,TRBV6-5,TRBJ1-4,CASSGGLRAGEKLFF,TGTGCCAGCAGTGGCGGATTAAGGGCGGGAGAAAAACTGTTTTTT
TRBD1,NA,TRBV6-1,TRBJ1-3,CASRDRGRNTIYF,TGTGCCAGCAGGGACAGGGGGCGAAACACCATATATTTT
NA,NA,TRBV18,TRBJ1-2,CASSPSKRGNEGYTF,TGTGCCAGCTCACCATCGAAAAGGGGAAATGAGGGCTACACCTTC
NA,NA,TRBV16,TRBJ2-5,CASSQILAETQYF,TGTGCCAGCAGCCAAATTTTGGCAGAGACCCAGTACTTC
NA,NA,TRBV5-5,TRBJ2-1,CASSLRTTPSSYNEQFF,TGTGCCAGCAGCTTGAGGACTACTCCAAGCTCCTACAATGAGCAGTTCTTC
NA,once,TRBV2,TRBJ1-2,CASSPQGLNGYTF,TGTGCCAGCAGTCCTCAGGGTTTAAACGGCTACACCTTC
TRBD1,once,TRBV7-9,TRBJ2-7,CASSLGGTGLFNRYEQYF,TGTGCCAGCAGCTTAGGGGGGACAGGGCTATTTAATCGGTACGAGCAGTACTTC
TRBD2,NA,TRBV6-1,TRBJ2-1,CASSDRLAGGPREQFF,TGTGCCAGCAGTGACCGACTAGCGGGAGGGCCACGCGAGCAGTTCTTC
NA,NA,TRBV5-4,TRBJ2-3,CASSVQGTDTQYF,TGTGCCAGCAGCGTACAGGGAACAGATACGCAGTATTTT
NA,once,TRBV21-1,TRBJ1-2,CASSNRWAQRGRPNYGYTF,TGTGCCAGCAGCAATCGGTGGGCCCAAAGGGGCAGGCCCAACTATGGCTACACCTTC
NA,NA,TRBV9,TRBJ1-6,CASSADYNSPLHF,TGTGCCAGCAGCGCAGACTATAATTCACCCCTCCACTTT
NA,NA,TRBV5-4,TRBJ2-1,CASSLPPGRGGNNEQFF,TGTGCCAGCAGCCTCCCCCCGGGTAGGGGAGGAAATAATGAGCAGTTCTTC